This section outlines one T cell receptor beta chain sequence together with its context. As yet, its antigen is unknown. This specimen belongs to a study of PD-L1 blockade in urothelial cancer. Study-wide findings and caveats: More expansion of tumor-associated blood clones, seen at 3 weeks, marked durable-benefit patients.

Trimming stripped 0 bases from V and 2 bases from J, with 14 bases between. Germline loops: CDR1 MGHRA, CDR2 YSYEKL. The CDR3 spans 16 residues. Here immunoSEQ multiplex PCR was the method, and the copy in TCRdb shows in-frame clones only, minus some. The table has tens of thousands of clones, roughly 87% seen once. The V gene is TRBV4-1, the J gene TRBJ2-7, with TRBD2 as a possible D gene (5 bases). This TCR came from a woman in her seventies with urothelial cancer. The sample was PBMCs, taken around atezolizumab (anti-PD-L1) treatment. The CDR3 coding sequence is TGCGCCAGCAGCCAAGATTCGACGGGGAGTCCCTACGAGCAGTACTTC. It yields the protein CASSQDSTGSPYEQYF.